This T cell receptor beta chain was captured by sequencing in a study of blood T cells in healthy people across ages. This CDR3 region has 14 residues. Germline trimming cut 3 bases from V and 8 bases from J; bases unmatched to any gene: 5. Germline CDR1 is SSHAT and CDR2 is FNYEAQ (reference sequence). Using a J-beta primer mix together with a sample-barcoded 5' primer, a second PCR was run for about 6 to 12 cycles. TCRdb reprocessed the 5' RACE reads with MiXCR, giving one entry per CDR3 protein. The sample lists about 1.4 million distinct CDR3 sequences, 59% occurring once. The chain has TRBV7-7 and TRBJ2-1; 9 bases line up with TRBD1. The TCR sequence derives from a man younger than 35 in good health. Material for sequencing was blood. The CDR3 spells CASSLGQGNHEQFF. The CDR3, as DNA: TGTGCCAGCAGCTTGGGACAGGGTAACCATGAGCAGTTCTTC.